The text below deals with one TCR beta chain. The antigen is not known. TCRdb ran MiXCR on the 5' RACE reads and lists one entry per CDR3 protein. The sample carries fewer than 500,000 distinct CDR3 sequences, roughly 25% recorded once. The data derive from a study of CD8 T cells in ankylosing spondylitis. General study points: For ankylosing spondylitis blood, a TCR beta motif of about eight highly homologous variants appeared characteristic.

Sequences were obtained from blood, either unsorted or a sorted T cell fraction (not recorded which). This TCR was recovered from a male donor with ankylosing spondylitis.

CDR3: CASSPRSFAGGANEQFF. In DNA form, the CDR3 reads TGTGCCAGCAGTCCCCGTTCCTTTGCGGGGGGGGCCAATGAGCAGTTCTTC. The genes are TRBV12-3 or TRBV12-4 and TRBJ2-1; 9 nucleotides agree with TRBD2. J gave up 6 bases and V 5 bases, and 14 bases lay outside the gene matches. The CDR3 runs 17 residues.